These 28 T cell receptor beta chains were all obtained from the same sample, sequenced in a study of blood T cell repertoires in COVID-19 (dated by TCRdb to 2019 to 2021). Receptor amplification or capture employed the immunoSEQ multiplex PCR assay. Imported from immuneACCESS, the table was reduced by TCRdb to in-frame sequences with V and J called. These copies leave out some clones; in studies compared against another copy, an unresolved V gene accounts for under half, and the cause of the remainder is not known. In all, the sample holds fewer than 300,000 clones, and over 70% of those were seen once. Clones ranked in the top ten supply around 9.1% of the sample. The sequencing input was peripheral blood. The receptors here all came from a human donor in a cohort sampled during active COVID-19.

The rearrangement links TRBV6-5 to TRBJ2-5, with D possibly TRBD1 on 5 matching bases. Trimming shortened V by 5 bases and J by 1 base, and 8 bases separated the two germline ends. CDR3 length: 13 amino acids. CDR1 and CDR2 (germline): MNHEY, SVGAGI. The CDR3 loop is CASSRTIQETQYF. The CDR3 nucleotides read TGTGCCAGCAGTAGGACAATCCAAGAGACCCAGTACTTC.

This sequence joins TRBV3-1 (or the pseudogene TRBV3-2) and TRBJ1-1, with unresolved D. The CDR3 is 14 amino acids. The V end was cut by 4 bases, the J end by 0 bases, with 9 bases between. Germline values: CDR1 LGHDT, CDR2 YNNKEL (reference sequence). CDR3 region: CASSPWELNTEAFF. The CDR3 DNA is TGTGCCAGCAGCCCATGGGAGCTGAACACTGAAGCTTTCTTT.

The table lists this clone with a count of one. The chain is built from TRBV28 and TRBJ2-7; tentative D call: TRBD2 (6 bases). V was trimmed by 2 bases and J by 5 bases, leaving 13 bases between them. The CDR3 is made up of 14 amino acids. Germline values: CDR1 MDHEN, CDR2 SYDVKM. CDR3 coding DNA: TGTGCCAGCAGTTTACTTCATGGGGGGAACGAGCAGTACTTC. Residues: CASSLLHGGNEQYF. Complete variable domain (other parts from reference TRBV28 and TRBJ2-7): DVKVTQSSRYLVKRTGEKVFLECVQDMDHENMFWYRQDPGLGLRLIYFSYDVKMKEKGDIPEGYSVSREKKERFSLILESASTNQTSMYLCASSLLHGGNEQYFGPGTRLTVT.

This clone has a handful of counts. This chain joins TRBV5-4 and TRBJ1-6; TRBD1 might be the D (5 bases). With 0 bases removed from V and 7 bases from J, the gap between germline ends came to 8 bases. CDR3 size: 14 residues. Germline CDR1 reads SGHNT; CDR2 reads YYREEE (reference sequence). This CDR3 reads CASSLGQMNSPLHF. In nucleotides, the CDR3 is TGTGCCAGCAGCTTGGGACAGATGAATTCACCCCTCCACTTT. Drawing the rest from reference TRBV5-4 and TRBJ1-6, the complete variable domain is ETGVTQSPTHLIKTRGQQVTLRCSSQSGHNTVSWYQQALGQGPQFIFQYYREEENGRGNFPPRFSGLQFPNYSSELNVNALELDDSALYLCASSLGQMNSPLHFGNGTRLTVT.

V and J are TRBV15 and TRBJ1-3; 7 nucleotides agree with TRBD1. CDR1 LNHNV and CDR2 YYDKDF come from the germline V gene (reference sequence). The CDR3 totals 17 residues. J gave up 0 bases and V 3 bases, and 8 bases lay outside the gene matches. CDR3 amino acids: CATSRIQGTYSGNTIYF. The CDR3 DNA sequence: TGTGCCACCAGCAGGATACAGGGGACCTACTCTGGAAACACCATATATTTT.

The chain has TRBV4-1 and TRBJ2-3; 10 bases map to TRBD2. The V segment lost 4 bases and the J segment 4 bases; nucleotides outside the gene matches: 14. This CDR3 contains 18 residues. Germline V gives CDR1 MGHRA, CDR2 YSYEKL. The DNA of the CDR3 is TGCGCCAGCAGCCTACGACTAGCGGGCGATGGGGAGTCAGATACGCAGTATTTT. It yields the protein CASSLRLAGDGESDTQYF.

CDR3 DNA sequence: TGCGCCAGCAGCTCGAGGGACAGGGTTGACGCGAAGACCACCTACGAGCAGTACTTC. Translation gives CASSSRDRVDAKTTYEQYF. The rearrangement uses TRBV5-1 and TRBJ2-7, with 9 positions matching TRBD1. The germline V gene has CDR1 SGHRS and CDR2 YFSETQ. The CDR3 is 19 residues long. V lost 3 bases and J lost 2; bases outside the gene matches: 18.

The chain employs TRBV5-1 and TRBJ1-2, with 8 bases lining up with TRBD1. The germline gives CDR1 SGHRS, CDR2 YFSETQ. The CDR3 is 14 residues long. The V and J ends lost 6 bases and 7 bases, in that order; junction bases with no gene match: 11. CDR3 nucleotide sequence: TGCGCCAGCAATTTGTCAGGGGGCTCGGGTGGCTACACCTTC. It specifies CASNLSGGSGGYTF.

V gene TRBV6-5 combines with J gene TRBJ2-2; 8 nucleotides line up with TRBD2. CDR3 size: 15 residues. V shed 6 bases and J 5 bases; nucleotides not matched to a gene: 8. Germline V CDR1 and CDR2: MNHEY, SVGAGI. The CDR3 loop reads CASSLSGGMTGELFF. The CDR3 nucleotides are TGTGCCAGCAGCTTGAGCGGGGGTATGACCGGGGAGCTGTTTTTT.

This rearrangement joins TRBV10-3 to TRBJ1-1; D uncertain. CDR3 size: 12 residues. The germline CDR1 and CDR2 sequences are ENHRY and SYGVKD. V shed 6 bases and J shed 3 bases, with 8 bases lying between them. CDR3 in DNA: TGTGCCATCAGAAACCAGGACACTGAAGCTTTCTTT. Protein: CAIRNQDTEAFF.

This chain links TRBV2 with TRBJ2-1, with 8 bases aligning to TRBD2. Per germline, CDR1 SNHLY and CDR2 FYNNEI. The CDR3 is 18 residues long. V shed 2 bases and J 5 bases; nucleotides not matched to a gene: 14. The CDR3 DNA reads as TGTGCCAGCAGTGAACGGGGTGTTCGAGGACTAGCAGACAATGAGCAGTTCTTC. Translating it yields CASSERGVRGLADNEQFF.

The chain is built from TRBV19 and TRBJ2-1; a possible D gene is TRBD2 (6 bases). CDR3 size: 14 residues. Trimming took off 7 bases at V and 5 bases at J, with 15 bases between the two ends. CDR1 and CDR2 (germline): LNHDA, SQIVND (reference sequence). The CDR3 bases are TGTGCCAGTATTGGGAGGCCAGGCAACAATGAGCAGTTCTTC. Amino acids: CASIGRPGNNEQFF.

This clone was observed once. The gene calls are TRBV12-3 or TRBV12-4 and TRBJ2-7; TRBD1 is a possible D gene (6 bases). This CDR3 has 12 amino acids. Trimming removed 3 bases from V and 6 bases from J, with 9 bases in between. As DNA, the CDR3 is TGTGCCAGCAGTTTTAGGGGGACCGAGCAGTACTTC. Translation: CASSFRGTEQYF.

Ten or more counts support this clone. This chain connects TRBV4-2 to TRBJ2-7, with D possibly matching TRBD2 (5 bases). This CDR3 is built from 15 residues. Trimming cost V 0 bases and J 4 bases, with 13 bases left between them. CDR1 is LGHNA and CDR2 is YNFKEQ in the germline V gene. The CDR3 reads CASSQDFRTSYEQYF. The CDR3 nucleotides are TGTGCCAGCAGCCAAGATTTTCGGACTTCGTACGAGCAGTACTTC.

This chain connects TRBV15 to TRBJ2-5; 8 bases line up with TRBD1. The junction had 2 bases not matched to a gene; V was cut back by 0 bases and J by 5 bases. The CDR3 has 14 amino acids. Germline CDR1 and CDR2: LNHNV and YYDKDF (reference sequence). The CDR3 protein is CATSRETGGETQYF. The CDR3 DNA sequence: TGTGCCACCAGCAGAGAAACAGGGGGTGAGACCCAGTACTTC.

This clone was picked up a small number of times. This chain joins TRBV7-9 and TRBJ2-2; 15 bases are a match to TRBD2. This CDR3 region has 17 residues. V lost 6 bases, J lost 6 bases, and 8 bases stayed unmatched. Germline V gene lookup returns CDR1 SEHNR and CDR2 FQNEAQ (reference sequence). The CDR3, as DNA: TGTGCCAGCAGTAAGCCGGGACTAGCGGGGGGCCCCGGGGAGCTGTTTTTT. Residues: CASSKPGLAGGPGELFF. Using reference TRBV7-9 and TRBJ2-2 for the parts outside the CDR3, the full variable domain is DTGVSQNPRHKITKRGQNVTFRCDPISEHNRLYWYRQTLGQGPEFLTYFQNEAQLEKSRLLSDRFSAERPKGSFSTLEIQRTEQGDSAMYLCASSKPGLAGGPGELFFGEGSRLTVL.

This clone was picked up a small number of times. The same CDR3 also results from other DNA sequences found in this sample. The rearrangement joins TRBV6-1 to TRBJ1-2, with D uncertain. This CDR3 has 13 amino acids. V lost 3 bases and J 2 bases, leaving 7 bases between the germline ends. CDR1 and CDR2 (germline): MNHNS, SASEGT. CDR3 sequence reads: CASSERRNYGYTF. CDR3 bases: TGTGCCAGCAGTGAGAGGCGGAACTATGGCTACACCTTC.

The CDR3 sequence: CASSPGGYGETQYF. The CDR3 DNA follows: TGTGCCAGCAGTCCAGGGGGCTACGGGGAGACCCAGTACTTC. V and J are TRBV28 and TRBJ2-5, with 8 bases matching TRBD1. Germline V gene sequence: CDR1 MDHEN, CDR2 SYDVKM. The CDR3 consists of 14 residues. The V gene end was trimmed by 5 bases and the J gene end by 5 bases; junction bases not matched to a gene: 7.

In its sample, this clone was seen a few times. This rearrangement joins TRBV5-1 to TRBJ2-1, with a tentative D call TRBD1 (8 bases). There are 15 residues in the CDR3. Trimming pared 4 bases from V and 4 bases from J, leaving 15 bases between. The germline CDR1 and CDR2 sequences are SGHRS and YFSETQ. CDR3 protein: CASSPTGGGYNEQFF. CDR3 sequence (DNA): TGCGCCAGCAGCCCTACAGGGGGGGGGTACAATGAGCAGTTCTTC.

This clone was counted only a few times. The V and J genes are TRBV19 and TRBJ1-4, with D perhaps TRBD1 (5 bases). Between the trimmed V and J ends, which lost 8 bases and 0 bases, there was a span of 16 bases. This CDR3 has 16 amino acids. CDR1 and CDR2 (germline): LNHDA, SQIVND (reference sequence). The CDR3 loop is CASGPGLFSTNEKLFF. The CDR3, as DNA: TGTGCCAGTGGGCCGGGACTTTTTTCAACTAATGAAAAACTGTTTTTT.

The V and J genes are TRBV7-9 and TRBJ1-2; 9 bases are shared with TRBD1. CDR1 and CDR2 (germline): SEHNR, FQNEAQ (reference sequence). This CDR3 has 16 residues. V lost 5 bases, J lost 5 bases, and 12 bases stayed unmatched. The CDR3 is CASSQSPPGQGYGYTF. The CDR3 DNA is TGTGCCAGCAGCCAATCTCCACCGGGACAGGGTTATGGCTACACCTTC.

The chain links TRBV10-2 to TRBJ2-7, with unresolved D. The CDR3 extends over 14 amino acids. The V gene's germline CDR1 is WSHSY and CDR2 SAAADI. Trimming shortened V by 3 bases and J by 0 bases, and 9 bases separated the two germline ends. The CDR3 DNA is TGCGCCAGCAGTGACAGGCTCCGCTCCTACGAGCAGTACTTC. Translating gives CASSDRLRSYEQYF.

The rearrangement uses TRBV11-2 and TRBJ2-7; D not resolved. CDR1 SGHAT and CDR2 FQNNGV come from the germline V gene. This CDR3 spans 12 amino acids. Trimming removed 10 bases at V and 6 bases at J, with 16 bases between. The CDR3 loop reads CATQAGTLEQYF. The CDR3 coding sequence is TGTGCCACCCAAGCAGGCACCCTCGAGCAGTACTTC.

The J gene is TRBJ1-6, the V gene TRBV5-4; possibly TRBD1 for D (6 bases). Trimming removed 1 base at V and 5 bases at J, with 7 bases between. CDR3 size: 14 residues. CDR1 and CDR2 (germline): SGHNT, YYREEE (reference sequence). CDR3 amino acids: CASSLTGHNSPLHF. DNA for the CDR3: TGTGCCAGCAGCTTGACAGGGCATAATTCACCCCTCCACTTT. The entire variable domain, with the rest obtained from reference TRBV5-4 and TRBJ1-6, is as follows: ETGVTQSPTHLIKTRGQQVTLRCSSQSGHNTVSWYQQALGQGPQFIFQYYREEENGRGNFPPRFSGLQFPNYSSELNVNALELDDSALYLCASSLTGHNSPLHFGNGTRLTVT.

This sequence joins TRBV7-6 and TRBJ1-2; D unclear. The CDR3 sequence is 12 residues long. Trimming removed 4 bases from V and 7 bases from J, with 10 bases in between. Germline values: CDR1 SGHVS, CDR2 FNYEAQ. The CDR3 DNA sequence: TGTGCCAGCAGCTCGTACGAGGGTGGCTACACCTTC. Encoded protein: CASSSYEGGYTF.

The V call is TRBV6-1, the J call TRBJ2-3; D gene uncertain. Trimming removed 3 bases at V and 6 bases at J, with 13 bases between. This CDR3 is built from 14 residues. Germline V CDR1 and CDR2: MNHNS, SASEGT. The CDR3 is CASSEVELRDTQYF. The CDR3 nucleotides read TGTGCCAGCAGTGAGGTGGAGCTGCGGGATACGCAGTATTTT.

CDR3 nucleotides: TGTGCCAGCAGCTTCCAACTAGCCTTAGTGGATACGCAGTATTTT. Translated, it gives CASSFQLALVDTQYF. The chain employs TRBV11-2 and TRBJ2-3, with D possibly matching TRBD2 (6 bases). This CDR3 comprises 15 residues. CDR1 is SGHAT and CDR2 is FQNNGV in the germline V gene. V was pared by 3 bases and J by 6 bases, with 16 bases between. The full variable domain, completed using reference TRBV11-2 and TRBJ2-3, is EAGVAQSPRYKIIEKRQSVAFWCNPISGHATLYWYQQILGQGPKLLIQFQNNGVVDDSQLPKDRFSAERLKGVDSTLKIQPAKLEDSAVYLCASSFQLALVDTQYFGPGTRLTVL.

There are a few counts of this clone. This chain links TRBV5-4 with TRBJ1-1; D is undetermined. The CDR3 extends over 14 amino acids. The V gene lost 0 bases and the J gene lost 0 bases, with 6 bases spanning the gap. Germline values: CDR1 SGHNT, CDR2 YYREEE (reference sequence). CDR3 in DNA: TGTGCCAGCAGCTTGGGGGCCGTGAACACTGAAGCTTTCTTT. It specifies CASSLGAVNTEAFF. Full variable domain (rest looked up from reference TRBV5-4 and TRBJ1-1): ETGVTQSPTHLIKTRGQQVTLRCSSQSGHNTVSWYQQALGQGPQFIFQYYREEENGRGNFPPRFSGLQFPNYSSELNVNALELDDSALYLCASSLGAVNTEAFFGQGTRLTVV.